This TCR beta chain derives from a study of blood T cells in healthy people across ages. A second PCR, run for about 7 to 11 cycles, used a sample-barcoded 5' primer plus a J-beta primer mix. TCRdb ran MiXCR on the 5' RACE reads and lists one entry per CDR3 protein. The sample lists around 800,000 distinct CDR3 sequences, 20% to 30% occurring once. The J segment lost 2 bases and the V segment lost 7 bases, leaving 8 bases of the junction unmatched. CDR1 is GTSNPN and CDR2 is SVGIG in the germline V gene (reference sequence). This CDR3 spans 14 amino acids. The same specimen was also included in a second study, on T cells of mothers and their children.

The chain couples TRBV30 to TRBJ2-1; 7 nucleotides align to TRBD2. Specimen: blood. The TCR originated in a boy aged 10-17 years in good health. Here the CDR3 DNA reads TGTGCCTCAACGGGGGGAGAGACCTACAATGAGCAGTTCTTC. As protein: CASTGGETYNEQFF.